This T cell receptor beta chain was observed in a study of T cells in Graves' hyperthyroidism and ophthalmopathy. From germline, CDR1 is MGHRA and CDR2 YSYEKL. The CDR3 has 17 residues. To note about this clonotype: At one end the junction does not follow the germline gene, possibly because of a read error.

What was amplified from RNA transcripts were TCR beta CDR3 regions. HTBI primers were the set used in a first-round RT-PCR of the TCR CDR3. TCRdb re-analysed the multiplex PCR reads in MiXCR, keeping a single row per CDR3 protein. The sample has 500,000 to 600,000 distinct CDR3 sequences, about 45% seen once; the top ten hold around 8%. Exclusion followed for patients with uncontrolled infection, other autoimmune disease, pregnancy or lactation. The sequencing sample was made of peripheral blood or thyroid tissue (not recorded which). The receptor comes from a woman younger than 35 with Graves' hyperthyroidism. The chain employs TRBV4-1 and TRBJ2-7, with 8 nucleotides matching TRBD1. CDR3 residues: CASSRDNSGTGSREQYF. CDR3 DNA sequence: TGTGCCAGCAGCCGTGATAATTCAGGGACAGGCTCCCGGGAGCAGTACTTC.